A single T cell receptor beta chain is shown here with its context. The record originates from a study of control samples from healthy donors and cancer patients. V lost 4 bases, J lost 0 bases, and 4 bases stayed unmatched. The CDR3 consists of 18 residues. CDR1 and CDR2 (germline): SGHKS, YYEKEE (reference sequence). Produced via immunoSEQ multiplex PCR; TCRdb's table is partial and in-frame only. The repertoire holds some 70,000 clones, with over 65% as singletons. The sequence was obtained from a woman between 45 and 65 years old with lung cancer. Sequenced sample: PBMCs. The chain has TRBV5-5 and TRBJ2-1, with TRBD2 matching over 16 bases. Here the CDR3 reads CASSMGLAGGPSYNEQFF. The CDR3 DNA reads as TGTGCCAGCAGCATGGGACTAGCGGGGGGGCCCTCCTACAATGAGCAGTTCTTC.